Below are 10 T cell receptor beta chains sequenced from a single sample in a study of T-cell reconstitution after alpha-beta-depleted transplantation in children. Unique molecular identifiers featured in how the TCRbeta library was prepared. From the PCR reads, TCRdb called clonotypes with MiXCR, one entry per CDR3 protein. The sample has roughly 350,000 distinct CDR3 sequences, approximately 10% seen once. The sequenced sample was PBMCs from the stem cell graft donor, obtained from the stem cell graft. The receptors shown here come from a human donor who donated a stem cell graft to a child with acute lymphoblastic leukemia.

The CDR3 region has the DNA TGTGCCAGCAGCTTAGTCGGCGGGGACAGGGTTTCCTACAATGAGCAGTTCTTC. Translation gives CASSLVGGDRVSYNEQFF. The J gene is TRBJ2-1, the V gene TRBV11-1; 9 bases are a match to TRBD1. V lost 1 base, J lost 1 base, and 8 bases stayed unmatched. The CDR3 extends over 18 amino acids. In germline, CDR1 is SGHAT, CDR2 FQDESV (reference sequence).

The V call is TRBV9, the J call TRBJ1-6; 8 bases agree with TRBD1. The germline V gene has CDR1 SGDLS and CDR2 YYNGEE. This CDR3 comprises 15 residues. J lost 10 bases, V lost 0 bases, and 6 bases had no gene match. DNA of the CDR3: TGTGCCAGCAGCGTAGAGAGGACAGGGCGATCACCCCTCCACTTT. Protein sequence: CASSVERTGRSPLHF.

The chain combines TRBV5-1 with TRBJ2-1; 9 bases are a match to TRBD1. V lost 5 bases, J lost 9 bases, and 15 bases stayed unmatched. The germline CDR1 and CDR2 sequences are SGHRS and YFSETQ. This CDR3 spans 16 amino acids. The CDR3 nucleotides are TGCGCCAGCAGACCGACCGGGACAGGGAATTCTGCTGAGCAGTTCTTC. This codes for CASRPTGTGNSAEQFF. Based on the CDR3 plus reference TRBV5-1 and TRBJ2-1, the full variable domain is KAGVTQTPRYLIKTRGQQVTLSCSPISGHRSVSWYQQTPGQGLQFLFEYFSETQRNKGNFPGRFSGRQFSNSRSEMNVSTLELGDSALYLCASRPTGTGNSAEQFFGPGTRLTVL.

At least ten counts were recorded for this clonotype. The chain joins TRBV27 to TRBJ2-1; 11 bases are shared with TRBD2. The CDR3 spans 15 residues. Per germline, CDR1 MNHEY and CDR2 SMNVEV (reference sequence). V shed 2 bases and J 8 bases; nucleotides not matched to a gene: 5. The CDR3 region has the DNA TGTGCCAGCAGTTTAAGGACTAGCGGGCTCGATGAGCAGTTCTTC. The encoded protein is CASSLRTSGLDEQFF.

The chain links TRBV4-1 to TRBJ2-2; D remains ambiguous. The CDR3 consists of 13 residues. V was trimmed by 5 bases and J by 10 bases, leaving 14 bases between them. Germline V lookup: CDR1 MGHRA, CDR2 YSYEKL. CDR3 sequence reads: CASSERVSAELFF. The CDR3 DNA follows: TGCGCCAGCAGCGAAAGGGTGTCCGCGGAGCTGTTTTTT.

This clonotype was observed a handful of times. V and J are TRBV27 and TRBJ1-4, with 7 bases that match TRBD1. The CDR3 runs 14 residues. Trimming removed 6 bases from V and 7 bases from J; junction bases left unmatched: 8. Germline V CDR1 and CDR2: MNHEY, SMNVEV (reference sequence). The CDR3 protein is CASSRPGGFEKLFF. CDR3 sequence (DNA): TGTGCCAGCAGCCGTCCAGGGGGTTTTGAAAAACTGTTTTTT. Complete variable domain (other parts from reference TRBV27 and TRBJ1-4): EAQVTQNPRYLITVTGKKLTVTCSQNMNHEYMSWYRQDPGLGLRQIYYSMNVEVTDKGDVPEGYKVSRKEKRNFPLILESPSPNQTSLYFCASSRPGGFEKLFFGSGTQLSVL.

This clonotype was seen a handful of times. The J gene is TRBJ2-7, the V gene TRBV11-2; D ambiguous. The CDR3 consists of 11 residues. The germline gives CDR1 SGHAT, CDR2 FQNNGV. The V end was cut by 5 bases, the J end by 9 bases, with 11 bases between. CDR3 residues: CASSPLYRQYF. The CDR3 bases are TGTGCCAGCAGCCCGCTCTATCGGCAGTACTTC. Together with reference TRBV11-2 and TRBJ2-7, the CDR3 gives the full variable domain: EAGVAQSPRYKIIEKRQSVAFWCNPISGHATLYWYQQILGQGPKLLIQFQNNGVVDDSQLPKDRFSAERLKGVDSTLKIQPAKLEDSAVYLCASSPLYRQYFGPGTRLTVT.

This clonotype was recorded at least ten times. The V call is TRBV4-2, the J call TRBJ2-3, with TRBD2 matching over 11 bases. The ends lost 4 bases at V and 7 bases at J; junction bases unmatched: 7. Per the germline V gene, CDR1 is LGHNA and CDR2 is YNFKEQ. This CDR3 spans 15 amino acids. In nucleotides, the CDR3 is TGTGCCAGCAGCCCACTAGCGGGAGATCTTCATACGCAGTATTTT. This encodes CASSPLAGDLHTQYF.

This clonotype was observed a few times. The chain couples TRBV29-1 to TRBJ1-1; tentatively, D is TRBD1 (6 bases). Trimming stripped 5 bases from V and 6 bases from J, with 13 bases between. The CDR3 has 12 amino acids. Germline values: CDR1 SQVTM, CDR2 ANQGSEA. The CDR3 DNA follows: TGCAGCGTTAGCTTTGGGGGCGCTGAAGCTTTCTTT. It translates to CSVSFGGAEAFF.

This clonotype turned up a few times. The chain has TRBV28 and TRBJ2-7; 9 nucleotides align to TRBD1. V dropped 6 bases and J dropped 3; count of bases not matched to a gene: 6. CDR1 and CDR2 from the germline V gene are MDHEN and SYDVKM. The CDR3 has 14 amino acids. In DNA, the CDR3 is TGTGCCAGCAGCTTTCTGGACAGGGGCTACGAGCAGTACTTC. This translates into CASSFLDRGYEQYF.